This entry concerns a single T cell receptor (beta chain). Germline CDR1 SGHVS, CDR2 FQNEAQ. The CDR3 sequence is 16 residues long. Trimming took off 1 base at V and 2 bases at J, with 12 bases between the two ends. These data belong to a study of blood T cell repertoires in COVID-19. Study background: PBMCs, B-cell-depleted T cells, or T cells provided the cDNA or gDNA that made up the material.

In the original analysis: Estimation of nucleated cell counts relied on the amplification of reference gene primers. The method was immunoSEQ multiplex PCR; TCRdb's version includes in-frame clones alone and lacks a portion of them. D and trimming were read from the DNA, whereas the V and J calls and clone size are those reported in that table. This table has fewer than 40,000 clones, around four fifths appearing once. Material: peripheral blood. This sequence joins TRBV7-8 and TRBJ1-3, with D tentatively TRBD1 (5 bases). The TCR comes from a man older than 75 with active or convalescent COVID-19. CDR3 region: CASSLGGRTTGNTIYF. The CDR3, as DNA: TGTGCCAGCAGCTTAGGGGGCAGGACCACTGGAAACACCATATATTTT.